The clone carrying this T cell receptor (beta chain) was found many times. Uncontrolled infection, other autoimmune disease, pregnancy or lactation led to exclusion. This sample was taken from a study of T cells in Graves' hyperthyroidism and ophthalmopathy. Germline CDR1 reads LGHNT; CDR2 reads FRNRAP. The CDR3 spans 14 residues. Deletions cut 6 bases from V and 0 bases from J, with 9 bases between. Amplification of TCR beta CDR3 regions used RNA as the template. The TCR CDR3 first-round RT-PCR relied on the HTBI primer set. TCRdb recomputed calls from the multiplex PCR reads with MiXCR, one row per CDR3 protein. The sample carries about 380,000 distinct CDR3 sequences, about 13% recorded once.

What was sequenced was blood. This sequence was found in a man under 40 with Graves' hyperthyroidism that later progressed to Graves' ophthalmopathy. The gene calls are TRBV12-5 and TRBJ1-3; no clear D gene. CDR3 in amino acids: CASGDGSSGNTIYF. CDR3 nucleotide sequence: TGTGCTAGTGGGGACGGAAGCTCTGGAAACACCATATATTTT. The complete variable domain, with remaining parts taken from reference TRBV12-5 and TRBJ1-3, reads DARVTQTPRHKVTEMGQEVTMRCQPILGHNTVFWYRQTMMQGLELLAYFRNRAPLDDSGMPKDRFSAEMPDATLATLKIQPSEPRDSAVYFCASGDGSSGNTIYFGEGSWLTVV.